Shown below are 19 T cell receptor beta chains from a single sample sequenced in a study of cytomegalovirus exposure and HLA in healthy donors. The PCR ran on 60 Vbeta and 13 Jbeta primers. Libraries were prepared by immunoSEQ multiplex PCR; TCRdb keeps only in-frame clonotypes and omits some of them. The table has 200,000 or so clones, approximately 82% seen once. The sample taken for sequencing was PBMCs. These receptors were obtained from a woman under 30 in good health and CMV-seropositive.

The rearrangement uses TRBV18 and TRBJ1-2; possible D gene TRBD1, 6 bases. This CDR3 spans 13 amino acids. Trimming pared 6 bases from V and 8 bases from J, leaving 16 bases between. In germline, CDR1 is KGHSH, CDR2 LQKENI. This CDR3 is CASSQGFITGYTF. CDR3 DNA: TGTGCCAGCTCCCAGGGGTTCATAACCGGCTACACCTTC.

The rearrangement uses TRBV18 and TRBJ1-1, with a tentative D call TRBD1 (5 bases). The V end lost 3 bases, the J end lost 1 base, and 12 bases lay between the germline ends. CDR1 KGHSH and CDR2 LQKENI come from the germline V gene. This CDR3 spans 15 amino acids. The CDR3: CASSPLGGANTEAFF. CDR3 sequence (DNA): TGTGCCAGCTCACCCCTCGGGGGTGCGAACACTGAAGCTTTCTTT.

This chain joins TRBV6-6 and TRBJ2-5; TRBD1 agrees at 8 bases. Germline V gene data show CDR1 as MNHNY and CDR2 as SVGAGI (reference sequence). The CDR3 consists of 15 residues. The J segment lost 5 bases and the V segment lost 4 bases, leaving 9 bases of the junction unmatched. CDR3 in DNA: TGTGCCAGCAGTTCCAAGACAGGGGATGTGGAGACCCAGTACTTC. It codes for CASSSKTGDVETQYF.

This chain joins TRBV5-4 and TRBJ1-1, with D hard to call. Germline CDR1 and CDR2: SGHNT and YYREEE (reference sequence). V was shortened by 4 bases and J by 0 bases, with 7 bases between the two germline ends. The CDR3 spans 13 residues. The CDR3 here is CASSNTMNTEAFF. The DNA of the CDR3 is TGTGCCAGCAGCAACACTATGAACACTGAAGCTTTCTTT.

The V call is TRBV18, the J call TRBJ1-1; no reliable D call. The CDR3 consists of 15 residues. Germline loops: CDR1 KGHSH, CDR2 LQKENI. The V and J ends lost 3 bases and 3 bases respectively, with 14 bases between them. The CDR3 here is CASSPNWVEDTEAFF. The CDR3, as DNA: TGTGCCAGCTCACCTAATTGGGTAGAGGACACTGAAGCTTTCTTT.

The chain joins TRBV7-9 to TRBJ2-1; possible D gene TRBD1, 5 bases. The CDR3 is 15 amino acids. Germline CDR1 reads SEHNR; CDR2 reads FQNEAQ (reference sequence). The V end lost 5 bases, the J end lost 7 bases, and 18 bases lay between the germline ends. CDR3 nucleotides: TGTGCCAGCAGCCCGAGAGGACACCAGACTAATGAGCAGTTCTTC. Amino acids: CASSPRGHQTNEQFF.

This clone was detected only once. The V gene is TRBV5-1, the J gene TRBJ2-1; 9 bases map to TRBD1. Germline V CDR1 and CDR2: SGHRS, YFSETQ. After removal of 5 bases from V and 7 bases from J, the junction contained 10 bases not matched to a gene. The CDR3 runs 15 residues. The CDR3 DNA is TGCGCCAGCAGACAACGTCCCGGGACAGGGAATGAGCAGTTCTTC. Its protein is CASRQRPGTGNEQFF. The variable domain in full, completed from reference TRBV5-1 and TRBJ2-1, reads KAGVTQTPRYLIKTRGQQVTLSCSPISGHRSVSWYQQTPGQGLQFLFEYFSETQRNKGNFPGRFSGRQFSNSRSEMNVSTLELGDSALYLCASRQRPGTGNEQFFGPGTRLTVL.

The V gene is TRBV28, the J gene TRBJ1-4; the match to TRBD1 covers 11 bases. Germline lookup yields CDR1 MDHEN and CDR2 SYDVKM. J lost 6 bases, V lost 7 bases, and 4 bases had no gene match. This CDR3 is built from 14 residues. As DNA, the CDR3 is TGTGCCAGCACCAGGGACAGGGGGGATGAAAAACTGTTTTTT. This encodes CASTRDRGDEKLFF.

This chain links TRBV29-1 with TRBJ2-5; TRBD1 agrees at 9 bases. The DNA end lines up better with TRBJ2-7; the J call may be wrong. The CDR3 length is 12 residues. Germline V CDR1 and CDR2: SQVTM, ANQGSEA. The CDR3 region is CSVGRTGVEQYF. In DNA form, the CDR3 reads TGCAGCGTAGGACGGACAGGGGTCGAGCAGTACTTC.

This chain links TRBV28 with TRBJ1-6; no reliable D call. Germline CDR1 reads MDHEN; CDR2 reads SYDVKM. Trimming pared 10 bases from V and 7 bases from J, leaving 11 bases between. The CDR3 sequence is 12 residues long. In nucleotides, the CDR3 is TGTGCCACCTCTATGGGCAATTCACCCCTCCACTTT. It specifies CATSMGNSPLHF.

The chain combines TRBV7-7 with TRBJ2-2, with D possibly matching TRBD1 (5 bases). V lost 2 bases and J 3 bases, leaving 10 bases between the germline ends. CDR1 is SSHAT, CDR2 FNYEAQ, per germline (reference sequence). The length of the CDR3 is 15 residues. The CDR3 loop reads CASSLSRADTGELFF. The CDR3 DNA reads TGTGCCAGCAGCTTATCCAGGGCGGACACCGGGGAGCTGTTTTTT. Based on the CDR3 plus reference TRBV7-7 and TRBJ2-2, the full variable domain is GAGVSQSPRYKVTKRGQDVTLRCDPISSHATLYWYQQALGQGPEFLTYFNYEAQPDKSGLPSDRFSAERPEGSISTLTIQRTEQRDSAMYRCASSLSRADTGELFFGEGSRLTVL.

This chain uses TRBV27 with TRBJ1-1, with TRBD1 matching over 10 bases. Germline CDR1 MNHEY, CDR2 SMNVEV (reference sequence). The CDR3 has 15 amino acids. Trimming cost V 4 bases and J 1 base; bases outside gene matches: 3. CDR3: CASSYRDRGNTEAFF. The CDR3 nucleotides read TGTGCCAGCAGTTACCGGGACAGGGGGAACACTGAAGCTTTCTTT.

The chain combines TRBV9 with TRBJ2-7; the D gene is possibly TRBD2 (6 bases). V lost 0 bases and J lost 5, with 9 bases in between. This CDR3 is built from 13 residues. In germline, CDR1 is SGDLS, CDR2 YYNGEE. CDR3 loop: CASSVVRGNEQYF. The DNA for the CDR3 is TGTGCCAGCAGCGTAGTTCGGGGGAACGAGCAGTACTTC.

This clone was observed a single time. The V and J genes are TRBV27 and TRBJ1-4; perhaps TRBD1 as D (5 bases). Trimming shortened V by 2 bases and J by 6 bases, and 13 bases separated the two germline ends. Germline V gives CDR1 MNHEY, CDR2 SMNVEV (reference sequence). CDR3 length equals 15 residues. CDR3 in amino acids: CASSLKQGRDEKLFF. In nucleotides, the CDR3 is TGTGCCAGCAGTTTAAAGCAGGGTAGGGATGAAAAACTGTTTTTT.

The V gene is TRBV4-3, the J gene TRBJ1-1; tentatively, D is TRBD1 (5 bases). Trimming left V 0 bases short and J 5 bases short, with 13 bases between. In germline, CDR1 is LGHNA, CDR2 YSLEER. This CDR3 region has 15 residues. CDR3 sequence (DNA): TGCGCCAGCAGCCAAGATCGGCAGGGAGGGACTGAAGCTTTCTTT. Amino acid sequence: CASSQDRQGGTEAFF.

The chain couples TRBV19 to TRBJ2-3, with TRBD1 matching over 8 bases. Trimming at V came to 7 bases and at J to 4 bases, leaving 10 bases not matched to a gene. Germline-derived CDR1 and CDR2 are LNHDA and SQIVND (reference sequence). The CDR3 runs to 15 residues. The CDR3 sequence is CASTPMGGQADTQYF. CDR3 coding DNA: TGTGCCAGTACCCCCATGGGGGGACAGGCAGATACGCAGTATTTT.

The chain is built from TRBV29-1 and TRBJ2-2; no firm D call. V lost 3 bases to trimming and J lost 0 bases, with 5 bases between them. Germline-derived CDR1 and CDR2 are SQVTM and ANQGSEA. This CDR3 is built from 13 residues. This chain's CDR3 is CSVDFANTGELFF. CDR3 coding DNA: TGCAGCGTTGATTTCGCGAACACCGGGGAGCTGTTTTTT.

V is TRBV9 and J is TRBJ2-5; D unresolved. The V gene lost 5 bases and the J gene lost 0 bases, with 5 bases spanning the gap. From germline, CDR1 is SGDLS and CDR2 YYNGEE. This CDR3 contains 12 residues. This chain's CDR3 is CASSSYQETQYF. The CDR3, as DNA: TGTGCCAGCAGTTCGTACCAAGAGACCCAGTACTTC. The complete variable domain, with remaining parts taken from reference TRBV9 and TRBJ2-5, reads DSGVTQTPKHLITATGQRVTLRCSPRSGDLSVYWYQQSLDQGLQFLIQYYNGEERAKGNILERFSAQQFPDLHSELNLSSLELGDSALYFCASSSYQETQYFGPGTRLLVL.

The CDR3 is CASSEHTRNTIYF. CDR3 in DNA: TGTGCCAGCAGTGAGCACACAAGAAACACCATATATTTT. This sequence joins TRBV6-1 and TRBJ1-3; D call uncertain. Germline V gene lookup returns CDR1 MNHNS and CDR2 SASEGT. This CDR3 has 13 amino acids. Deletions cut 3 bases from V and 5 bases from J, with 8 bases between.